The clone carrying this T cell receptor (beta chain) was observed a single time. Its antigen is undetermined. The data are from a study of cytomegalovirus exposure and HLA in healthy donors. Study-wide results and caveats: Only CMV serostatus was available as immune exposure information.

PCR amplification relied on 60 Vbeta primers (plus 13 Jbeta primers). The method was immunoSEQ multiplex PCR; TCRdb's version includes in-frame clones alone and lacks a portion of them. The sample holds about 86,000 clones; roughly 85% are singletons and the top ten take approximately 6%. The CDR3 loop spans 17 amino acids. Germline CDR1 and CDR2: SGHDT and YYEEEE. Trimming left V 2 bases short and J 4 bases short, with 18 bases between. The chain has TRBV5-6 and TRBJ2-2; D gene unclear. The material sequenced was PBMCs. The sequence was collected from a female donor in good health and CMV-seronegative. CDR3 DNA: TGTGCCAGCAGCTTTCTAGTAGCCCTCGGTGGCACCGGGGAGCTGTTTTTT. This gives the protein CASSFLVALGGTGELFF.